These T cell receptor beta chains were read from a single sample in a study of synovial regulatory T cells in juvenile arthritis. Clones were sequenced by immunoSEQ multiplex PCR, and TCRdb holds only the in-frame ones, with some missing. The repertoire table contains 7,500 to 10,000 clones. Material: Treg cells from blood. The receptor source for this set is a donor aged 2-30 years with juvenile idiopathic arthritis. Both conserved end residues are part of each CDR3. Each record gives: J gene, V gene, CDR3 protein.

J: TRBJ1-2
V: TRBV5-1
CDR3: CASRPPGQGRGYTF

J: TRBJ1-5
V: TRBV5-6
CDR3: CASSLGRNQPQHF

J: TRBJ1-2
V: TRBV5-1
CDR3: CASSATPGTAGDGYTF

J: TRBJ1-1
V: TRBV30
CDR3: CAFSTGTEAFF

J: TRBJ2-7
V: TRBV5-5
CDR3: CASSPSTGSSYEQYF

J: TRBJ2-1
V: TRBV5-1
CDR3: CASRLAGDDNEQFF

J: TRBJ1-1
V: TRBV4-1
CDR3: CASSQDWWESEAFF

J: TRBJ1-1
V: TRBV19
CDR3: CASSTVGGIEAFF

J: TRBJ2-4
V: TRBV5-4
CDR3: CASGRQRLAKNIQYF

J: TRBJ1-3
V: TRBV7-9
CDR3: CASFFSGQERSGNTIYF

J: TRBJ2-4
V: TRBV27
CDR3: CASSFVGLAKNIQYF

J: TRBJ2-7
V: TRBV5-6
CDR3: CASSLLGGTYEQYF

J: TRBJ1-3
V: TRBV7-9
CDR3: CASSPRGGKAGNTIYF

J: TRBJ1-3
V: TRBV28
CDR3: CASSFSGNTIYF

J: TRBJ1-2
V: TRBV4-3
CDR3: CASSQDRGSGTYGYTF

J: TRBJ2-1
V: TRBV4-1
CDR3: CASRLEQGYNEQFF

J: TRBJ2-7
V: TRBV10-3
CDR3: CAISERGRADYEQYF

J: TRBJ1-2
V: TRBV5-4
CDR3: CASSSGGSGTGGGYTF

J: TRBJ2-6
V: TRBV19
CDR3: CASSTWRRGSGANVLTF

J: TRBJ1-6
V: TRBV19
CDR3: CASSPGTGLVFSPLHF

J: TRBJ1-1
V: TRBV19
CDR3: CAAGVEGTEAFF

J: TRBJ1-6
V: TRBV10-1
CDR3: CASSELADCYNSPLHF

J: TRBJ1-3
V: TRBV6-6
CDR3: CASRQGQGYTIYF